One and the same sample provided the 29 T cell receptor beta chains below, sequenced in a study of T cells in Graves' hyperthyroidism and ophthalmopathy (dated by TCRdb to about 2019). Library construction relied on multiplex PCR. The sequencing machine was an Illumina HiSeq 2000. The TCR beta CDR3 regions were amplified from the RNA transcripts. For the first round of RT-PCR on the TCR CDR3, the HTBI primer set was used together with the Qiagen OneStep RT-PCR kit. Using fastp trimming at Q25 and MiXCR clonotype assembly, TCRdb reanalyzed the public sequencing data and kept in-frame beta chains. All rows with the same CDR3 protein become a single entry with the most common DNA and genes. In all, the sample holds roughly 290,000 distinct CDR3 sequences, and approximately 13% of those were seen once. The ten most abundant clones make up 7.9% of the sample. The sequencing sample was made of blood. The receptors originated from a woman aged 35 to 49 with Graves' hyperthyroidism.

This clonotype was picked up a small number of times. The chain uses TRBV3-1 and TRBJ2-6; D is unresolved. V was shortened by 0 bases and J by 0 bases, with 12 bases between the two germline ends. The germline V gene encodes CDR1 LGHDT and CDR2 YNNKEL (reference sequence). The CDR3 has 18 amino acids. CDR3 region: CASSQDIRKPSGANVLTF. The CDR3 nucleotides read TGTGCCAGCAGCCAAGATATCAGAAAGCCCTCTGGGGCCAACGTCCTGACTTTC.

This clonotype showed up many times. The chain employs TRBV20-1 and TRBJ1-1; D might be TRBD1 (5 bases). Trimming took 0 bases from V and 4 from J, leaving 12 bases between them. In germline, CDR1 is DFQATT, CDR2 SNEGSKA (reference sequence). The CDR3 has 14 residues. Written as DNA, the CDR3 is TGCAGTGCTAGAGATCCGCAGGGAGGCACTGAAGCTTTCTTT. Translated, it gives CSARDPQGGTEAFF.

This clonotype was found many times. The gene calls are TRBV9 and TRBJ2-1; 9 bases align to TRBD2. V gave up 2 bases and J gave up 5 bases; unmatched junction bases: 2. From germline, CDR1 is SGDLS and CDR2 YYNGEE. This CDR3 has 14 residues. CDR3 region: CASSVGTSHNEQFF. CDR3 nucleotide sequence: TGTGCCAGCAGCGTCGGGACTAGCCACAATGAGCAGTTCTTC.

This clonotype was counted only a few times. The chain employs TRBV5-1 and TRBJ2-1; D is tentatively TRBD1 or TRBD2 (5 bases each). V lost 4 bases and J lost 7, with 18 bases in between. This CDR3 contains 15 residues. CDR1 and CDR2 (germline): SGHRS, YFSETQ. CDR3 protein: CASSHGNGAANEQFF. In DNA, the CDR3 is TGCGCCAGCAGCCACGGGAACGGGGCGGCAAATGAGCAGTTCTTC.

V gene TRBV9 combines with J gene TRBJ2-3, with a possible D match to TRBD2 (6 bases). Trimming pared 6 bases from V and 4 bases from J, leaving 15 bases between. Germline V gene data show CDR1 as SGDLS and CDR2 as YYNGEE. This CDR3 spans 14 amino acids. The CDR3 sequence is CASTPGTPPDTQYF. In DNA, the CDR3 is TGTGCCAGCACCCCAGGGACTCCTCCAGATACGCAGTATTTT.

The table lists this clonotype with many counts. The J gene is TRBJ1-4, the V gene TRBV28; D is unresolved. Germline V gene data show CDR1 as MDHEN and CDR2 as SYDVKM. This CDR3 contains 13 residues. Trimming removed 6 bases from V and 6 bases from J, with 11 bases in between. This CDR3 is CASRSPGDEKLFF. The CDR3 DNA follows: TGTGCCAGCAGGTCCCCGGGTGATGAAAAACTGTTTTTT.

The table lists this clonotype with many counts. The chain joins TRBV6-1 to TRBJ2-1; D is perhaps TRBD1 (8 bases). The CDR3 spans 16 residues. Germline loops: CDR1 MNHNS, CDR2 SASEGT. V was clipped by 7 bases and J by 7 bases, with 23 bases between them. CDR3 DNA sequence: TGTGCCAGCACCAAAACAGGGGGGGAAAGAAAGAATGAGCAGTTCTTC. Amino acids: CASTKTGGERKNEQFF.

In its sample, this clonotype was seen a few times. The V and J genes are TRBV3-1 and TRBJ2-7; TRBD1 matches at 11 bases. The CDR3 extends over 16 amino acids. After removal of 1 base from V and 0 bases from J, the junction contained 2 bases not matched to a gene. Per germline, CDR1 LGHDT and CDR2 YNNKEL (reference sequence). In DNA form, the CDR3 reads TGTGCCAGCAGCCAAGGGACAGGGGGCAGCTCCTACGAGCAGTACTTC. Translating gives CASSQGTGGSSYEQYF.

This clonotype was observed at least ten times. This rearrangement joins TRBV12-3 or TRBV12-4 to TRBJ2-1; D perhaps matches TRBD2 (6 bases). CDR3 length: 13 residues. Trimming removed 0 bases at V and 12 bases at J, with 12 bases between. This chain's CDR3 is CASSLAQEGRQFF. Written as DNA, the CDR3 is TGTGCCAGCAGTTTAGCGCAGGAGGGCCGGCAGTTCTTC.

This chain joins TRBV30 and TRBJ1-6; 9 bases are shared with TRBD1. V dropped 3 bases and J dropped 9; count of bases not matched to a gene: 12. Per the germline V gene, CDR1 is GTSNPN and CDR2 is SVGIG (reference sequence). This CDR3 comprises 16 residues. CDR3 protein: CAWRGELGQGSSPLHF. As DNA, the CDR3 is TGTGCCTGGAGGGGTGAATTAGGACAGGGGTCTTCACCCCTCCACTTT.

This clonotype was detected many times. This rearrangement joins TRBV20-1 to TRBJ2-3; weak D call: TRBD1 (6 bases). Germline loops: CDR1 DFQATT, CDR2 SNEGSKA (reference sequence). Trimming stripped 3 bases from V and 6 bases from J, with 13 bases between. This CDR3 is 13 amino acids long. The CDR3 loop is CSASPTQGDTQYF. DNA of the CDR3: TGCAGTGCTAGCCCCACTCAGGGGGATACGCAGTATTTT.

The table lists this clonotype with a few counts. The gene calls are TRBV3-1 and TRBJ1-2; D unresolved. CDR1 is LGHDT, CDR2 YNNKEL, per germline (reference sequence). Deletions cut 2 bases from V and 3 bases from J, with 10 bases between. The CDR3 loop spans 14 amino acids. The CDR3 here is CASSQSGLDYGYTF. For the CDR3, the DNA is TGTGCCAGCAGCCAATCGGGGTTGGACTATGGCTACACCTTC.

This clonotype appeared a few times. The gene calls are TRBV13 and TRBJ2-3, with 7 bases aligning to TRBD2. Germline V gene sequence: CDR1 PRHDT, CDR2 FYEKMQ (reference sequence). This CDR3 has 16 residues. The trim removed 2 bases at V and 1 base at J, leaving 6 bases unmatched. CDR3: CASSLLGAGGTDTQYF. CDR3 DNA sequence: TGTGCCAGCAGCTTACTCGGTGCGGGGGGCACAGATACGCAGTATTTT.

This clonotype was counted at least ten times. The gene calls are TRBV2 and TRBJ1-5; weak D call: TRBD1 (5 bases). Deletions cut 6 bases from V and 3 bases from J, with 12 bases between. CDR1 and CDR2 from the germline V gene are SNHLY and FYNNEI. There are 14 residues in the CDR3. CDR3 coding DNA: TGTGCCAGCAGGCCCGACAGTATCAATCAGCCCCAGCATTTT. Encoded protein: CASRPDSINQPQHF.

This clonotype was counted many times. The chain joins TRBV12-3 or TRBV12-4 to TRBJ1-1; D gene uncertain. Trimming cost V 5 bases and J 1 base, with 14 bases left between them. The CDR3 length is 15 residues. The CDR3 DNA follows: TGTGCCAGCAGTCCTACAGATTTTGAGAACACTGAAGCTTTCTTT. Amino acid sequence: CASSPTDFENTEAFF.

The chain recombines TRBV18 with TRBJ2-7; the match to TRBD2 covers 9 bases. The germline V gene encodes CDR1 KGHSH and CDR2 LQKENI. CDR3 size: 13 residues. The trim removed 1 base at V and 9 bases at J, leaving 4 bases unmatched. The CDR3 bases are TGTGCCAGCTCACCACAAGCGGGGGGCGGGCAGTACTTC. It is translated as CASSPQAGGGQYF.

The chain uses TRBV7-8 and TRBJ2-1, with D uncertain. CDR3 length: 16 residues. The V and J ends lost 1 base and 0 bases respectively, with 10 bases between them. From germline, CDR1 is SGHVS and CDR2 FQNEAQ. For the CDR3, the DNA is TGTGCCAGCAGCTTAGAGGTCTTAGTCTCCTACAATGAGCAGTTCTTC. Its translation: CASSLEVLVSYNEQFF.

There are a few counts of this clonotype. This chain uses TRBV7-8 with TRBJ1-3; maybe TRBD1 (6 bases). CDR3 length: 15 residues. Germline CDR1 and CDR2: SGHVS and FQNEAQ. V was cut by 4 bases and J by 0 bases, with 10 bases left in between. As DNA, the CDR3 is TGTGCCAGCAGCTCGAAACAGGGCTCTGGAAACACCATATATTTT. Its translation: CASSSKQGSGNTIYF.

In this sample, this clonotype turned up many times. The chain recombines TRBV27 with TRBJ2-1; D possibly corresponds to TRBD1 (6 bases). This CDR3 is built from 14 residues. V was clipped by 3 bases and J by 9 bases, with 15 bases between them. CDR1 and CDR2 (germline): MNHEY, SMNVEV (reference sequence). Here the CDR3 DNA reads TGTGCCAGCAGTTTTCAGGGGTGGTCCCTTGAGCAGTTCTTC. It is translated as CASSFQGWSLEQFF.

At least ten counts were recorded for this clonotype. The J gene is TRBJ2-5, the V gene TRBV7-9; 7 nucleotides agree with TRBD2. The J segment lost 0 bases and the V segment lost 0 bases, leaving 4 bases of the junction unmatched. The CDR3 runs to 16 residues. Germline V gene lookup returns CDR1 SEHNR and CDR2 FQNEAQ (reference sequence). CDR3 DNA sequence: TGTGCCAGCAGCTTAGCGGGGGGGATATACCAAGAGACCCAGTACTTC. It specifies CASSLAGGIYQETQYF.

This clonotype has a count of ten or more. This chain joins TRBV7-9 and TRBJ1-1; D gene unclear. CDR3 length: 14 amino acids. Per germline, CDR1 SEHNR and CDR2 FQNEAQ (reference sequence). The V end lost 1 base, the J end lost 1 base, and 7 bases lay between the germline ends. CDR3 sequence: CASSLVQRNTEAFF. CDR3 sequence (DNA): TGTGCCAGCAGCTTAGTTCAGAGGAACACTGAAGCTTTCTTT.

This chain links TRBV30 with TRBJ2-2, with unresolved D. This CDR3 has 16 amino acids. Germline CDR1 reads GTSNPN; CDR2 reads SVGIG (reference sequence). V was trimmed by 1 base and J by 4 bases, leaving 16 bases between them. This CDR3 reads CAWSDFRLSTTGELFF. In DNA form, the CDR3 reads TGTGCCTGGAGTGATTTTCGGTTGTCGACCACCGGGGAGCTGTTTTTT.

In this sample, this clonotype turned up many times. The CDR3 sequence is CSASYGRAYSYEQYF. The CDR3 nucleotides read TGCAGTGCTAGTTACGGGAGGGCCTATTCCTACGAGCAGTACTTC. The chain carries TRBV20-1 and TRBJ2-7; 8 bases are a match to TRBD2. CDR1 is DFQATT, CDR2 SNEGSKA, per germline (reference sequence). This CDR3 contains 15 residues. J was trimmed by 1 base and V by 3 bases; bases with no gene match: 8.

Ten or more counts support this clonotype. The V call is TRBV2, the J call TRBJ2-7; D is possibly TRBD2 (6 bases). The CDR3 covers 13 residues. Trimming left V 7 bases short and J 3 bases short, with 13 bases between. Germline V CDR1 and CDR2: SNHLY, FYNNEI. DNA for the CDR3: TGTGCCAGCACGCGCCGGGAGAGCTACGAGCAGTACTTC. This gives the protein CASTRRESYEQYF.

This clonotype appeared once. A read error is possible here, since a much larger clone lies one base away. The chain employs TRBV7-2 and TRBJ2-7, with 8 bases lining up with TRBD2. Per the germline V gene, CDR1 is SGHTA and CDR2 is FQGNSA. Germline trimming cut 1 base from V and 2 bases from J; bases unmatched to any gene: 10. The CDR3 sequence is 17 residues long. CDR3 bases: TGTGCCAGCAGCTTAGGACGGCCGGGGGGGACCGCCTACGAGCAGTACTTC. It codes for CASSLGRPGGTAYEQYF.

This clonotype has ten or more counts. The chain is built from TRBV7-9 and TRBJ2-5; 12 bases match TRBD2. CDR1 SEHNR and CDR2 FQNEAQ come from the germline V gene (reference sequence). V lost 5 bases to trimming and J lost 2 bases; unmatched junction nucleotides: 3. The CDR3 spans 15 residues. CDR3 amino acids: CASSDGLAGQETQYF. The CDR3 DNA follows: TGTGCCAGCAGCGATGGACTAGCGGGACAAGAGACCCAGTACTTC. The variable domain in full, completed from reference TRBV7-9 and TRBJ2-5, reads DTGVSQNPRHKITKRGQNVTFRCDPISEHNRLYWYRQTLGQGPEFLTYFQNEAQLEKSRLLSDRFSAERPKGSFSTLEIQRTEQGDSAMYLCASSDGLAGQETQYFGPGTRLLVL.

The table lists this clonotype with many counts. This chain uses TRBV6-1 with TRBJ2-3, with 15 bases that match TRBD2. The germline V gene encodes CDR1 MNHNS and CDR2 SASEGT. The CDR3 spans 17 residues. V gave up 6 bases and J gave up 6 bases; unmatched junction bases: 10. The CDR3 loop reads CASRRGTSGRRVDTQYF. The CDR3 nucleotides read TGTGCCAGCAGGCGCGGGACTAGCGGGAGGAGAGTTGATACGCAGTATTTT.

The sample holds many counts of this clonotype. This chain joins TRBV24-1 and TRBJ2-7; the match to TRBD1 covers 7 bases. The germline CDR1 and CDR2 sequences are KGHDR and SFDVKD. V shed 3 bases and J 0 bases; nucleotides not matched to a gene: 10. This CDR3 spans 17 amino acids. In DNA form, the CDR3 reads TGTGCCACCAGTGATCCGACGGGGACAGTGAGCTCCTACGAGCAGTACTTC. The encoded protein is CATSDPTGTVSSYEQYF.

This clonotype was observed at least ten times. This chain joins TRBV5-1 and TRBJ2-1, with 9 bases aligning to TRBD1. The V gene's germline CDR1 is SGHRS and CDR2 YFSETQ. The CDR3 runs to 16 residues. J gave up 8 bases and V 0 bases, and 9 bases lay outside the gene matches. The CDR3 sequence: CASSLGYRGRGDEQFF. The CDR3 region has the DNA TGCGCCAGCAGCTTGGGATACAGGGGGCGTGGGGATGAGCAGTTCTTC.